This T cell receptor beta chain was observed in a study of T-cell memory formation after mild COVID-19. The table lists this clonotype with a few counts. Germline V gives CDR1 DFQATT, CDR2 SNEGSKA (reference sequence). This CDR3 is built from 12 residues. Unmatched junction bases numbered 4, after V lost 6 bases and J lost 3 bases. Via MiXCR, TCRdb re-called the 5' RACE reads, giving one row per CDR3 protein. The sample lists under 400,000 distinct CDR3 sequences; under 25% were seen once. The V and J genes are TRBV20-1 and TRBJ1-2, with 7 bases lining up with TRBD1. This clonotype was obtained from an adult woman who had mild COVID-19 (a few samples of this study predate the infection). Cell type and time point are not known. The sample comprised PBMCs or a T cell subset sorted from them (not recorded which). The CDR3 coding sequence is TGCAGTGCGAGACAGGGTGACTATGGCTACACCTTC. Residues: CSARQGDYGYTF.